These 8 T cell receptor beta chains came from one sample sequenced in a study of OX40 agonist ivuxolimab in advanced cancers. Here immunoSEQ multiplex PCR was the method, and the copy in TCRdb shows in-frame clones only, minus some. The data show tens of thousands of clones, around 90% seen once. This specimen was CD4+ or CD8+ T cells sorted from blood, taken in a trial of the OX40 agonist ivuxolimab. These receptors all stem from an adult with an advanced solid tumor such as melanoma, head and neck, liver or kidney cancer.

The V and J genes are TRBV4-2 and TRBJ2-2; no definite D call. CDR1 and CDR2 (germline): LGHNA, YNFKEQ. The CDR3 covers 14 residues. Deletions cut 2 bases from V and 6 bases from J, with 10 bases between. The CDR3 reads CASSQPDRPGELFF. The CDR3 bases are TGTGCCAGCAGCCAACCCGACCGGCCCGGGGAGCTGTTTTTT.

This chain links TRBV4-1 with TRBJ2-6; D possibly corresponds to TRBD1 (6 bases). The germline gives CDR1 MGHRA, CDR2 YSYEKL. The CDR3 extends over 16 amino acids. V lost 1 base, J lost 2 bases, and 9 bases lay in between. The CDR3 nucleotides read TGCGCCAGCAGCCAAGCAGGGGTGGCTGGGGCCAACGTCCTGACTTTC. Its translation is CASSQAGVAGANVLTF.

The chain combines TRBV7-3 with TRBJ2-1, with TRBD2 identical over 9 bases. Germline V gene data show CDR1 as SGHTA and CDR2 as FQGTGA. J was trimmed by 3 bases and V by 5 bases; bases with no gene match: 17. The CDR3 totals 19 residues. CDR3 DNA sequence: TGTGCCAGCAGCCCATCGCTCCGGGCTAGCGGGGACCGCTACAATGAGCAGTTCTTC. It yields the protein CASSPSLRASGDRYNEQFF.

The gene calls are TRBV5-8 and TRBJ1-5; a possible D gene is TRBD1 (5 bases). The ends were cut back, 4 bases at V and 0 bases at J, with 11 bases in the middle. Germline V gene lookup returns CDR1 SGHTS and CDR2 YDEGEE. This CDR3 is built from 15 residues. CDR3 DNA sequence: TGTGCCAGCAGCCTTGGACAAGTTAGCAATCAGCCCCAGCATTTT. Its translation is CASSLGQVSNQPQHF. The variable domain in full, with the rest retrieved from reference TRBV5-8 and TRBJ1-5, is EAGVTQSPTHLIKTRGQQATLRCSPISGHTSVYWYQQALGLGLQFLLWYDEGEERNRGNFPPRFSGRQFPNYSSELNVNALELEDSALYLCASSLGQVSNQPQHFGDGTRLSIL.

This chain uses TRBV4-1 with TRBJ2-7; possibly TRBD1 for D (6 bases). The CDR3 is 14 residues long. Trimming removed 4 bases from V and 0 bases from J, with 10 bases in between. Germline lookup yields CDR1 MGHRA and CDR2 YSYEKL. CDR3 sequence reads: CASSPRTASYEQYF. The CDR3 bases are TGCGCCAGCAGCCCACGGACAGCCTCCTACGAGCAGTACTTC.

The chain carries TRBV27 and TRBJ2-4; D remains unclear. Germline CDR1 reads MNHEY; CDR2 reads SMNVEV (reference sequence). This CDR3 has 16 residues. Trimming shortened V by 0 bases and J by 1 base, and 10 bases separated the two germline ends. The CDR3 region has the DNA TGTGCCAGCAGTTTATCCCTGACTGGGGCCAAAAACATTCAGTACTTC. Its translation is CASSLSLTGAKNIQYF.

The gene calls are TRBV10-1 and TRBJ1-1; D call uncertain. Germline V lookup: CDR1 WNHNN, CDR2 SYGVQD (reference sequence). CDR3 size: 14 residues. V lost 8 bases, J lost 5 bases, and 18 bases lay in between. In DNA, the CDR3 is TGCGCCAGCGCCTTTGACCTAGGTGGGACTGAAGCTTTCTTT. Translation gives CASAFDLGGTEAFF.

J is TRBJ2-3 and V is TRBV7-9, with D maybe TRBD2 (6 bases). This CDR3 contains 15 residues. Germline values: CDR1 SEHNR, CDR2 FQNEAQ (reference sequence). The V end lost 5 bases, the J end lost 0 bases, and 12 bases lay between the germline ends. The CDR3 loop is CASSPGGVSTDTQYF. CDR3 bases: TGTGCCAGCAGCCCCGGCGGGGTTAGCACAGATACGCAGTATTTT.